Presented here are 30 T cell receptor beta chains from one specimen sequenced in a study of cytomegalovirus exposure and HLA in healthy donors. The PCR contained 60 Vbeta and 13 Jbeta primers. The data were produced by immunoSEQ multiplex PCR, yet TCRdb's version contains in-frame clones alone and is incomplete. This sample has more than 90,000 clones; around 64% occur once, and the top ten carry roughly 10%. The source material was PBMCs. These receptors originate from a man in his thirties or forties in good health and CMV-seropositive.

The CDR3 here is CSVRDRGWENTIYF. The CDR3 coding sequence is TGCAGCGTACGGGACAGGGGATGGGAAAACACCATATATTTT. The chain combines TRBV29-1 with TRBJ1-3, with 10 bases matching TRBD1. In germline, CDR1 is SQVTM, CDR2 ANQGSEA. This CDR3 contains 14 residues. With 6 bases clipped from V and 6 bases from J, the junction kept 8 bases outside the gene matches.

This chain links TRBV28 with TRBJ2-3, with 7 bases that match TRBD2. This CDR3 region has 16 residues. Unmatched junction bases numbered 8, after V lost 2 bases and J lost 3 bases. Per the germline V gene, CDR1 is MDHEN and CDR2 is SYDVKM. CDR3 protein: CASSLVSWGGTDTQYF. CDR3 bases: TGTGCCAGCAGTTTAGTGAGTTGGGGGGGGACAGATACGCAGTATTTT.

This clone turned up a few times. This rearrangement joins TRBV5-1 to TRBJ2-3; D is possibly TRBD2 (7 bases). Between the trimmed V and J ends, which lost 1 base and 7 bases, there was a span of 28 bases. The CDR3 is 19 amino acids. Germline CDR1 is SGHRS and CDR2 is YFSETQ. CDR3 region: CASSLHRDIARGVANTQYF. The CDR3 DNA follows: TGCGCCAGCAGCTTGCACCGGGACATCGCTCGGGGGGTAGCAAATACGCAGTATTTT.

Here the CDR3 reads CASSWGDEQYF. CDR3 in DNA: TGTGCCAGCAGCTGGGGAGACGAGCAGTACTTC. The V gene is TRBV5-5, the J gene TRBJ2-7; TRBD2 might be the D (5 bases). The length of the CDR3 is 11 residues. Germline V gene data show CDR1 as SGHKS and CDR2 as YYEKEE (reference sequence). V was trimmed by 3 bases and J by 5 bases, leaving 6 bases between them.

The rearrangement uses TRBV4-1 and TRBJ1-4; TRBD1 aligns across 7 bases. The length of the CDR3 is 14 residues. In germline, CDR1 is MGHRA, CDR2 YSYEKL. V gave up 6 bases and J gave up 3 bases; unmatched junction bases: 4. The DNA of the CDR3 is TGCGCCAGCAGTCAGGGGGTAGCTAATGAAAAACTGTTTTTT. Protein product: CASSQGVANEKLFF.

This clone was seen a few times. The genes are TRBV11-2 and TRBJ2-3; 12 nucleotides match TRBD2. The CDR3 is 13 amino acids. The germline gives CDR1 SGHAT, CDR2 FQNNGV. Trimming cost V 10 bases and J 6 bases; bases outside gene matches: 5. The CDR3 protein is CATRGLAGDTQYF. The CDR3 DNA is TGTGCCACCAGAGGACTAGCGGGGGATACGCAGTATTTT. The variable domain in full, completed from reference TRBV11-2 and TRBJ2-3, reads EAGVAQSPRYKIIEKRQSVAFWCNPISGHATLYWYQQILGQGPKLLIQFQNNGVVDDSQLPKDRFSAERLKGVDSTLKIQPAKLEDSAVYLCATRGLAGDTQYFGPGTRLTVL.

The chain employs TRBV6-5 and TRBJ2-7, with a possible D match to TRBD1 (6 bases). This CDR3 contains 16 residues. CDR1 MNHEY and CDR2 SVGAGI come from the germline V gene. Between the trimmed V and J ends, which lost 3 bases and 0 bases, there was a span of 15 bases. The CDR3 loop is CASSYQDRPFSYEQYV. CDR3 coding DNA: TGTGCCAGCAGTTATCAAGACAGGCCCTTCTCCTACGAGCAGTACGTC.

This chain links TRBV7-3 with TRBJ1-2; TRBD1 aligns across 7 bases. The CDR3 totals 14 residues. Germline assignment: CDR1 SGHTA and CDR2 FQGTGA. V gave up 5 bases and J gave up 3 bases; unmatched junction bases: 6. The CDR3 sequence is CASSQSGTDYGYTF. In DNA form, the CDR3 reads TGTGCCAGCAGCCAATCCGGGACAGACTATGGCTACACCTTC.

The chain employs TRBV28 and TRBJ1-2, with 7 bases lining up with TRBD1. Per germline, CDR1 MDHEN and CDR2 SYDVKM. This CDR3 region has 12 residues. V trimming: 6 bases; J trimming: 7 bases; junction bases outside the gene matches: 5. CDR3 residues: CASSEGTAGYTF. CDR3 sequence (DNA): TGTGCCAGCAGCGAAGGGACAGCTGGCTACACCTTC.

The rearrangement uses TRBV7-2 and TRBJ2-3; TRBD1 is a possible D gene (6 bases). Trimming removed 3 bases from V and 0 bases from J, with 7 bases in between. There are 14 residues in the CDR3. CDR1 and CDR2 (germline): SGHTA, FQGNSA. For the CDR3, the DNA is TGTGCCAGCAGCTTGGACAGTAGCACAGATACGCAGTATTTT. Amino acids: CASSLDSSTDTQYF.

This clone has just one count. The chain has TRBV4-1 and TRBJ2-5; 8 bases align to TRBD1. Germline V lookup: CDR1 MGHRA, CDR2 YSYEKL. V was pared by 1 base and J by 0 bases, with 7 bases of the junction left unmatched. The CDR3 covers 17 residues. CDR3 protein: CASSQGPQGANQETQYF. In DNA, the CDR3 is TGCGCCAGCAGCCAAGGGCCCCAGGGGGCAAACCAAGAGACCCAGTACTTC.

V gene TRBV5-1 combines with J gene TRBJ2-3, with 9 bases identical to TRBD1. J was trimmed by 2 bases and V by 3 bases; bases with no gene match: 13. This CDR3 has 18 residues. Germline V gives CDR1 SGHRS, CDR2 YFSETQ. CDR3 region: CASSYLPGTGLATDTQYF. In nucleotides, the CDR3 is TGCGCCAGCAGCTACCTCCCCGGGACAGGGCTTGCCACAGATACGCAGTATTTT.

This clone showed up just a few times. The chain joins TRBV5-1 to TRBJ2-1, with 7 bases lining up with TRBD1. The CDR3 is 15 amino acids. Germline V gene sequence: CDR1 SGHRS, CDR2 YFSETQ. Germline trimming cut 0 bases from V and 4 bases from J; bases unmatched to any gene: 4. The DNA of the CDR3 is TGCGCCAGCAGCTTGGGGACAGGCTCTTACAATGAGCAGTTCTTC. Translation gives CASSLGTGSYNEQFF. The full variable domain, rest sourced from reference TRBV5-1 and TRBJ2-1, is KAGVTQTPRYLIKTRGQQVTLSCSPISGHRSVSWYQQTPGQGLQFLFEYFSETQRNKGNFPGRFSGRQFSNSRSEMNVSTLELGDSALYLCASSLGTGSYNEQFFGPGTRLTVL.

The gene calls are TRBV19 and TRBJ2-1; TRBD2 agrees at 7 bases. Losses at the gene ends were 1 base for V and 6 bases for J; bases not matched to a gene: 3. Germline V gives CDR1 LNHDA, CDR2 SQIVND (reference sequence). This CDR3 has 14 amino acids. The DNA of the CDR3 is TGTGCCAGTAGTATAGTCTCTAGCGGCAATGAGCAGTTCTTC. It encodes CASSIVSSGNEQFF.

CDR3 bases: TGTGCCAGCAGCTTAGCGCATGGGGGCAGGGTCTCCTACGAGCAGTACTTC. This sequence encodes CASSLAHGGRVSYEQYF. The chain joins TRBV7-9 to TRBJ2-7; D is perhaps TRBD1 (6 bases). V was shortened by 0 bases and J by 0 bases, with 15 bases between the two germline ends. The CDR3 runs 17 residues. CDR1 and CDR2 from the germline V gene are SEHNR and FQNEAQ (reference sequence). Filled out from reference TRBV7-9 and TRBJ2-7, the complete variable domain reads DTGVSQNPRHKITKRGQNVTFRCDPISEHNRLYWYRQTLGQGPEFLTYFQNEAQLEKSRLLSDRFSAERPKGSFSTLEIQRTEQGDSAMYLCASSLAHGGRVSYEQYFGPGTRLTVT.

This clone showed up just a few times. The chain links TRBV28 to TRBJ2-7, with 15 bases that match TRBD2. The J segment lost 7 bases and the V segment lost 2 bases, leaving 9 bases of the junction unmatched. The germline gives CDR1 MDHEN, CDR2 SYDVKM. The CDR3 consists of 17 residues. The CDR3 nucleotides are TGTGCCAGCAGTTTAGGGACCGGACTAGCGGGAGGGGGTGAGCAGTACGTC. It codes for CASSLGTGLAGGGEQYV.

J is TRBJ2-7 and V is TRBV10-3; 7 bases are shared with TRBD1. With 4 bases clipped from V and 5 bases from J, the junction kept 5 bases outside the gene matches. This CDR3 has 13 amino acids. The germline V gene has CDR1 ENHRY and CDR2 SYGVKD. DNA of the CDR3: TGTGCCATCAGTGTAGTAGGGGGCGACGAGCAGTACGTC. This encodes CAISVVGGDEQYV.

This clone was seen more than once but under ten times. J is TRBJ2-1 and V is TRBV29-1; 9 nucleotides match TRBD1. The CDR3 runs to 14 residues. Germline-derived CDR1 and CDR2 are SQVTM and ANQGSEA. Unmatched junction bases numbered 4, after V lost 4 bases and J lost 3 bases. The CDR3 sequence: CSVASGQGYNEQFF. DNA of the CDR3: TGCAGCGTTGCGTCGGGACAGGGCTACAATGAGCAGTTCTTC.

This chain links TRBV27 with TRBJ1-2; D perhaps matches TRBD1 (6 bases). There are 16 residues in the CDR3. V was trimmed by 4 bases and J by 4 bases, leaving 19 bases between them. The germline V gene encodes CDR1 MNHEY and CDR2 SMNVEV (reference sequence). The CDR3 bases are TGTGCCAGCAGTTCCAACCAGGGGACGGTGGTCTATGGCTACACCTTC. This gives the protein CASSSNQGTVVYGYTF.

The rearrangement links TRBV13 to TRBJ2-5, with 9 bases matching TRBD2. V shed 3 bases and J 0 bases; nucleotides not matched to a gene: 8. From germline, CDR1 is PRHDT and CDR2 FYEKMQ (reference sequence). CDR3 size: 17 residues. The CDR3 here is CASSFGRGGLYQETQYF. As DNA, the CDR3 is TGTGCCAGCAGCTTCGGGCGGGGGGGCCTCTACCAAGAGACCCAGTACTTC.

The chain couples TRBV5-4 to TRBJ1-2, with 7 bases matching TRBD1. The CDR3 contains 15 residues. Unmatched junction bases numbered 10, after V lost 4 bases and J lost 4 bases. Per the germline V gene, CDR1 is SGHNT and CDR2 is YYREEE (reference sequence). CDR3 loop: CASSSAVGTAYGYTF. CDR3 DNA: TGTGCCAGCAGCAGTGCAGTCGGGACAGCCTATGGCTACACCTTC.

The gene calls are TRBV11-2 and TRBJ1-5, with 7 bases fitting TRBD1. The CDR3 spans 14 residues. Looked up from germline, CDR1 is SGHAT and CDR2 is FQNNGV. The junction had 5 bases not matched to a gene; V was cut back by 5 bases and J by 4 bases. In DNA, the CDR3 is TGTGCCAGCAGCAATAACAGGGGAAATCAGCCCCAGCATTTT. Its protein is CASSNNRGNQPQHF.

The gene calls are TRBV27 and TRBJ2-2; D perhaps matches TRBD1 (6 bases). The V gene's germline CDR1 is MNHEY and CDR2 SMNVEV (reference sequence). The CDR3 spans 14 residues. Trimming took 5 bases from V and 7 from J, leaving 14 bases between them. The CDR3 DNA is TGTGCCAGCAGTGGGGGCGCGGCGGGCGGGGAGCTGTTTTTT. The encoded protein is CASSGGAAGGELFF.

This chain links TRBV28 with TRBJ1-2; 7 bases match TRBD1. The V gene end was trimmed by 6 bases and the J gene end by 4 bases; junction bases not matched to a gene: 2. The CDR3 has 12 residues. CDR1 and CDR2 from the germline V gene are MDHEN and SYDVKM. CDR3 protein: CASRQGTYGYTF. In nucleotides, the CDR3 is TGTGCCAGCAGACAGGGGACCTATGGCTACACCTTC.

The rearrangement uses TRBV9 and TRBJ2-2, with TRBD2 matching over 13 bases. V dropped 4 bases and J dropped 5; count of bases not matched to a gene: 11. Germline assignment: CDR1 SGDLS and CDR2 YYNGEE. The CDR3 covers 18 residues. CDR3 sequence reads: CASSFSGLAGARTGELFF. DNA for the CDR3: TGTGCCAGCAGCTTTAGTGGACTAGCGGGAGCCCGGACCGGGGAGCTGTTTTTT.

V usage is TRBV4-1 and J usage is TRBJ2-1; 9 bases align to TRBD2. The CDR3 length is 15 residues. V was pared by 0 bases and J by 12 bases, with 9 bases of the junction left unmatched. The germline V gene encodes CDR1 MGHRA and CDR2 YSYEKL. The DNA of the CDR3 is TGCGCCAGCAGCCAAGAGGAGGAAACACTAGCGGGGCAGTTCTTC. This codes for CASSQEEETLAGQFF.

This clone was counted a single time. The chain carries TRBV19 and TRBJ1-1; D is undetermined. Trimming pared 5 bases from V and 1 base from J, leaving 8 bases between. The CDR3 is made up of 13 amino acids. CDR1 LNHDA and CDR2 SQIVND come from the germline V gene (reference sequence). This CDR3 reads CASSFPGNTEAFF. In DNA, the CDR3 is TGTGCCAGTAGTTTCCCGGGGAACACTGAAGCTTTCTTT. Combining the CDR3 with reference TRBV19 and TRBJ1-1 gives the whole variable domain DGGITQSPKYLFRKEGQNVTLSCEQNLNHDAMYWYRQDPGQGLRLIYYSQIVNDFQKGDIAEGYSVSREKKESFPLTVTSAQKNPTAFYLCASSFPGNTEAFFGQGTRLTVV.

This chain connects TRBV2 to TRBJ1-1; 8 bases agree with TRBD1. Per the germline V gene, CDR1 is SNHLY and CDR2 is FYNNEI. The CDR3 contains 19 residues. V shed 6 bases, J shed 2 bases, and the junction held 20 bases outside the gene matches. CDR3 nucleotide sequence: TGTGCCAGCAGCTGGGGAACAGGGGGTAGGACGCGAATCAACACTGAAGCTTTCTTT. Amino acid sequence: CASSWGTGGRTRINTEAFF.

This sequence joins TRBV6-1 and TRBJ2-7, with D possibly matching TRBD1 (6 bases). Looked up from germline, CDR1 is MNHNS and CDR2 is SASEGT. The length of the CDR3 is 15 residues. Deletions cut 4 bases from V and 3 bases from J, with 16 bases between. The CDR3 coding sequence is TGTGCCAGCAGTGCGGTGCGACAGGCGAACTACGAGCAGTACGTC. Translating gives CASSAVRQANYEQYV.

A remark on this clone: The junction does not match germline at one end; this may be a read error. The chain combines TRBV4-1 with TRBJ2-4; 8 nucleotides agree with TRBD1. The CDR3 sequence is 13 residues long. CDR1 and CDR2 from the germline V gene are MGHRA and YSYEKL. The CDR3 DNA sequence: TGCGCCAGCAGCCAAGTTGACAGGGGTTATCCGGACTTC. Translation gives CASSQVDRGYPDF.